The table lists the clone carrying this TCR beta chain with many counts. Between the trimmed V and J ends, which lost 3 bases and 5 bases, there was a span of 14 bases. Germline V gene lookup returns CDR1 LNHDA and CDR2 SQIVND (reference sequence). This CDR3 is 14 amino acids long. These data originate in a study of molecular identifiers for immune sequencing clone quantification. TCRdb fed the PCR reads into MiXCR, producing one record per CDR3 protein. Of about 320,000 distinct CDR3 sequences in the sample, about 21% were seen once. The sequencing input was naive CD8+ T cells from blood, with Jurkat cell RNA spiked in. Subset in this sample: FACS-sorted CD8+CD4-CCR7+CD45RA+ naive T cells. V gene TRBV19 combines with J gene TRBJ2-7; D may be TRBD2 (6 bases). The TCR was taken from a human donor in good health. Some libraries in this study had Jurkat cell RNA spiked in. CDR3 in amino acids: CASSIWSRGNEQYF. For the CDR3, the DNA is TGTGCCAGTAGTATTTGGTCCCGCGGGAACGAGCAGTACTTC.